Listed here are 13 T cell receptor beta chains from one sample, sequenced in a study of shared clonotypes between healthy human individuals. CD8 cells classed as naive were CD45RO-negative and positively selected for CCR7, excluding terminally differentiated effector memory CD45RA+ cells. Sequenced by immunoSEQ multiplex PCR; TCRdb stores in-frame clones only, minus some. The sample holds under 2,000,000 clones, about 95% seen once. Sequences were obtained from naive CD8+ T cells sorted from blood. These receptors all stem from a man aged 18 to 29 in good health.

CDR3 protein: CASSSGPGTDLFF. CDR3 sequence (DNA): TGTGCCAGCAGCTCCGGGCCCGGGACAGATCTGTTCTTC. The chain links TRBV7-8 to TRBJ2-1; 7 nucleotides align to TRBD1. Looked up from germline, CDR1 is SGHVS and CDR2 is FQNEAQ. The CDR3 is made up of 13 amino acids. V shed 4 bases, J shed 15 bases, and the junction held 12 bases outside the gene matches.

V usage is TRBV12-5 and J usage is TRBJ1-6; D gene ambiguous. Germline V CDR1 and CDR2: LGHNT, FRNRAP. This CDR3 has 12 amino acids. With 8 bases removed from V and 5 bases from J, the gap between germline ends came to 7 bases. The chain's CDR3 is CASSVDNSPLHF. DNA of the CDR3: TGTGCTAGTTCAGTAGATAATTCACCCCTCCACTTT.

CDR3 in amino acids: CASSLTVAVMNTEAFF. CDR3 DNA: TGTGCCAGCAGTTTAACGGTGGCAGTGATGAACACTGAAGCTTTCTTT. This rearrangement joins TRBV28 to TRBJ1-1; D is unresolved. The CDR3 length is 16 residues. The germline CDR1 and CDR2 sequences are MDHEN and SYDVKM. The V and J ends lost 2 bases and 0 bases respectively, with 13 bases between them.

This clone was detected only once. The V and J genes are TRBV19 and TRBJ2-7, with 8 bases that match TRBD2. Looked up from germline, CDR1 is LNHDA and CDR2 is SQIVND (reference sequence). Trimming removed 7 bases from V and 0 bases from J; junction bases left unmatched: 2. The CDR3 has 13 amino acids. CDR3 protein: CASTAGGSYEQYF. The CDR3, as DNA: TGTGCCAGTACCGCGGGAGGCTCCTACGAGCAGTACTTC.

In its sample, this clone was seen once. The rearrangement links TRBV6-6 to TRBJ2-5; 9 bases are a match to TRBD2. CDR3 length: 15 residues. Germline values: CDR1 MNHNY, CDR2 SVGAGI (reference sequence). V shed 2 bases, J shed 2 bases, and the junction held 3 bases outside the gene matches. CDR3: CASSYGLAGQETQYF. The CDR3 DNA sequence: TGTGCCAGCAGTTACGGGCTAGCGGGGCAAGAGACCCAGTACTTC.

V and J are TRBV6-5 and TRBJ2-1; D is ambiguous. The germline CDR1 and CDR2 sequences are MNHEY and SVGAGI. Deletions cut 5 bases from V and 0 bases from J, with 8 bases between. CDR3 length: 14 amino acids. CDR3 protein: CASSSAFSYNEQFF. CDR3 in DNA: TGTGCCAGCAGTAGCGCCTTCTCCTACAATGAGCAGTTCTTC.

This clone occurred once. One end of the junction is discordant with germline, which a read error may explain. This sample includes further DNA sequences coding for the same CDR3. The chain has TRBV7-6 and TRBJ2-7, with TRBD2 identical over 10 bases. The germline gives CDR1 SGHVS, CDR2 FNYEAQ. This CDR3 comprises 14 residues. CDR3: CASSLAGATYEQYF. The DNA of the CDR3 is TGTGCCAGCAGCCTAGCGGGAGCAACCTACGAGCAGTACTTC.

The CDR3 is CASSLVGDNGEQFF. The CDR3 DNA follows: TGTGCCAGCAGCTTGGTGGGGGATAATGGGGAGCAGTTCTTC. The rearrangement uses TRBV5-8 and TRBJ2-1, with D possibly called TRBD1 or TRBD2 (5 bases each). The germline V and J ends were trimmed by 0 bases and 10 bases, with 14 bases remaining between them. The CDR3 totals 14 residues. Germline CDR1 reads SGHTS; CDR2 reads YDEGEE.

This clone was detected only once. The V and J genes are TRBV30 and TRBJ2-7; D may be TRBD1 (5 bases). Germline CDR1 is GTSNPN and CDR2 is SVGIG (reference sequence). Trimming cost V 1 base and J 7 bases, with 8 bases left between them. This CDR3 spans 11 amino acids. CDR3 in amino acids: CAWSEGQEQYF. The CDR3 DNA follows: TGTGCCTGGAGTGAGGGGCAAGAGCAGTACTTC.

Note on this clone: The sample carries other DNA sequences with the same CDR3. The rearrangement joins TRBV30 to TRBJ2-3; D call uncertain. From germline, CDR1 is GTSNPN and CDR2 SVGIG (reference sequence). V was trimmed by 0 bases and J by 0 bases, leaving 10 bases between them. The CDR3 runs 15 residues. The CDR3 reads CAWSVLGLSTDTQYF. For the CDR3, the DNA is TGTGCCTGGAGTGTTTTGGGGTTGAGCACAGATACGCAGTATTTT.

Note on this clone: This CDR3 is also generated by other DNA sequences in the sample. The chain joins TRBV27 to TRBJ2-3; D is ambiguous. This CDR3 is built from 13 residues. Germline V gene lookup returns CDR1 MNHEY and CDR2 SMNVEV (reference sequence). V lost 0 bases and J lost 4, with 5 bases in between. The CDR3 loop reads CASSLSVADTQYF. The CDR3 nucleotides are TGTGCCAGCAGTTTATCGGTTGCAGATACGCAGTATTTT.

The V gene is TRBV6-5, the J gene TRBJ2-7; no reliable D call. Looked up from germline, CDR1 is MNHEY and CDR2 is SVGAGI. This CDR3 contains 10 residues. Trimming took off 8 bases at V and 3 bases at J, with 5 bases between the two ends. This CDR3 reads CASADYEQYF. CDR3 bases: TGTGCCAGCGCAGACTACGAGCAGTACTTC.

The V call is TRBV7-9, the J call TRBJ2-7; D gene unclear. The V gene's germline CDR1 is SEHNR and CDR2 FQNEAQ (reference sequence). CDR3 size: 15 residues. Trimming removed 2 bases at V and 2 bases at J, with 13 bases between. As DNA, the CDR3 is TGTGCCAGCAGCTTACCTCCGCCGGGTCCCTACGAGCAGTACTTC. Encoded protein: CASSLPPPGPYEQYF.